The 8 T cell receptor beta chains given below trace back to one sample, sequenced in a study of regulatory T cells in long-lasting Graves disease (dated by TCRdb to 2020 to 2022). The time point label, read with the paper, signifies: persistent/refractory GD, antithyroid drugs over 5 years with positive TRAb. For both TCR sequencing and RNA sequencing, RNA was extracted from PBMCs using TRIzol. Libraries were built with multiplex PCR. TCRdb names Illumina HiSeq 4000 as the instrument used. CDR3 regions were amplified by Arm-PCR with iRepertoire HTBI primers to construct TCR beta libraries. TCRdb trimmed public reads at Q25 via fastp, called clones via MiXCR and kept in-frame beta chains. Rows are unified per CDR3 protein, each entry keeping the most common DNA and genes. A total of approximately 470,000 distinct CDR3 sequences appear in this sample, roughly 20% of them only once. Of the sample, 7.8% falls within the top ten clones.

Here the sequenced sample was peripheral blood mononuclear cells (PBMCs), taken when the disease was refractory, from a patient treated with antithyroid drugs. These receptor sequences come from a female donor with Graves disease.

This clonotype was recorded many times. The chain couples TRBV5-4 to TRBJ2-5, with 16 positions matching TRBD2. Germline assignment: CDR1 SGHNT and CDR2 YYREEE (reference sequence). The V and J ends lost 0 bases and 5 bases, in that order; junction bases with no gene match: 10. There are 19 residues in the CDR3. The CDR3 sequence is CASSLAGTSGRAVFETQYF. Here the CDR3 DNA reads TGTGCCAGCAGCTTGGCCGGGACTAGCGGGAGGGCCGTATTTGAGACCCAGTACTTC.

This clonotype was seen repeatedly, ten times or more. This sequence joins TRBV13 and TRBJ1-4; D not certain. CDR3 length equals 14 residues. The V and J ends lost 5 bases and 0 bases respectively, with 7 bases between them. CDR1 is PRHDT, CDR2 FYEKMQ, per germline (reference sequence). The CDR3 spells CASSRRTTNEKLFF. In DNA form, the CDR3 reads TGTGCCAGCAGCCGCCGAACAACTAATGAAAAACTGTTTTTT. The full variable domain, completed using reference TRBV13 and TRBJ1-4, is AAGVIQSPRHLIKEKRETATLKCYPIPRHDTVYWYQQGPGQDPQFLISFYEKMQSDKGSIPDRFSAQQFSDYHSELNMSSLELGDSALYFCASSRRTTNEKLFFGSGTQLSVL.

This clonotype showed up just a few times. V is TRBV19 and J is TRBJ1-5; no clear D gene. The V and J ends lost 0 bases and 3 bases respectively, with 9 bases between them. Germline CDR1 reads LNHDA; CDR2 reads SQIVND (reference sequence). The CDR3 is 15 amino acids. The CDR3 loop reads CASSIDSRNNQPQHF. CDR3 DNA: TGTGCCAGTAGTATAGATTCCCGGAACAATCAGCCCCAGCATTTT. Using reference TRBV19 and TRBJ1-5 for the parts outside the CDR3, the full variable domain is DGGITQSPKYLFRKEGQNVTLSCEQNLNHDAMYWYRQDPGQGLRLIYYSQIVNDFQKGDIAEGYSVSREKKESFPLTVTSAQKNPTAFYLCASSIDSRNNQPQHFGDGTRLSIL.

The chain uses TRBV9 and TRBJ2-5; D is perhaps TRBD2 (5 bases). The J call may be in error: the DNA end matches TRBJ2-1 better. The CDR3 totals 14 residues. Germline-derived CDR1 and CDR2 are SGDLS and YYNGEE. CDR3 nucleotide sequence: TGTGCCAGCAGCGTAGACGGGGAGCGAGATGAGCAGTTCTTC. Encoded protein: CASSVDGERDEQFF.

This clonotype was seen at least ten times. V gene TRBV6-5 combines with J gene TRBJ1-5; D is possibly TRBD1 (5 bases). Trimming took off 2 bases at V and 4 bases at J, with 15 bases between the two ends. The CDR3 has 16 amino acids. Per germline, CDR1 MNHEY and CDR2 SVGAGI. For the CDR3, the DNA is TGTGCCAGCAGTTACCCCTCGGGGGAGATAAATCAGCCCCAGCATTTT. Residues: CASSYPSGEINQPQHF.

There are many counts of this clonotype. V gene TRBV7-6 combines with J gene TRBJ1-1; D remains unclear. Trimming took off 3 bases at V and 1 base at J, with 9 bases between the two ends. The CDR3 is 14 residues long. Germline loops: CDR1 SGHVS, CDR2 FNYEAQ. The chain's CDR3 is CASSLRGSNTEAFF. The CDR3 coding sequence is TGTGCCAGCAGCTTGCGAGGTTCGAACACTGAAGCTTTCTTT.

This clonotype was seen many times. The chain recombines TRBV5-6 with TRBJ1-1; 8 nucleotides match TRBD1. The CDR3 is 15 residues long. V dropped 4 bases and J dropped 5; count of bases not matched to a gene: 10. The germline V gene encodes CDR1 SGHDT and CDR2 YYEEEE. CDR3 region: CASSVTGGRRTEAFF. Here the CDR3 DNA reads TGTGCCAGCAGCGTTACAGGGGGAAGAAGGACTGAAGCTTTCTTT.

The sample holds many counts of this clonotype. V usage is TRBV6-2 or TRBV6-3 and J usage is TRBJ2-2, with D unresolved. CDR3 size: 16 residues. V was clipped by 2 bases and J by 1 base, with 11 bases between them. CDR1 and CDR2 from the germline V gene are MNHEY and SVGEGT. CDR3 coding DNA: TGTGCCAGCAGTTACCCCCCTTTAGAGAACACCGGGGAGCTGTTTTTT. This gives the protein CASSYPPLENTGELFF.